The source of this TCR beta chain is a study of cytomegalovirus exposure and HLA in healthy donors. After removal of 4 bases from V and 5 bases from J, the junction contained 9 bases not matched to a gene. The CDR3 has 15 amino acids. CDR1 ENHRY and CDR2 SYGVKD come from the germline V gene. PCR amplification relied on 60 Vbeta primers (plus 13 Jbeta primers). Here immunoSEQ multiplex PCR was the method, and the copy in TCRdb shows in-frame clones only, minus some. With under 150,000 clones in the sample, the ten largest clones hold roughly 1.5%. The sample taken for sequencing was PBMCs. The rearrangement joins TRBV10-3 to TRBJ2-7; 9 bases align to TRBD1. This TCR was recovered from a woman in her forties in good health and CMV-seronegative. This chain's CDR3 is CAISAHRDRDHEQYF. CDR3 DNA: TGTGCCATCAGTGCCCACCGGGACAGGGACCACGAGCAGTACTTC.